Each of the 15 T cell receptor beta chains below was sequenced from the same sample in a study of lymphopenia after photon versus proton radiotherapy. Produced via immunoSEQ multiplex PCR; TCRdb's table is partial and in-frame only. Here the sample spans roughly 57,000 clones, around four fifths being singletons. The sample consisted of peripheral blood, taken from a patient treated with photon-based radiotherapy. All receptors derive from a man over 45 with gastric cancer.

The chain has TRBV5-4 and TRBJ2-5; 7 bases map to TRBD2. J was trimmed by 2 bases and V by 2 bases; bases with no gene match: 3. This CDR3 has 14 residues. Germline V gene data show CDR1 as SGHNT and CDR2 as YYREEE (reference sequence). CDR3 coding DNA: TGTGCCAGCAGCTTTGGCGGGAGTCAAGAGACCCAGTACTTC. Translation gives CASSFGGSQETQYF.

The chain joins TRBV19 to TRBJ2-7, with D possibly matching TRBD1 (6 bases). V was clipped by 5 bases and J by 4 bases, with 15 bases between them. Germline loops: CDR1 LNHDA, CDR2 SQIVND (reference sequence). The CDR3 extends over 14 amino acids. The CDR3 region is CASSGRTALYEQYF. The CDR3 nucleotides read TGTGCCAGTAGTGGACGGACAGCACTGTACGAGCAGTACTTC.

The CDR3 sequence: CAWSVDGAPNYGYTF. The CDR3 coding sequence is TGTGCCTGGAGTGTAGATGGGGCCCCTAACTATGGCTACACCTTC. The chain uses TRBV30 and TRBJ1-2; weak D call: TRBD1 (5 bases). CDR3 size: 15 residues. The V gene lost 0 bases and the J gene lost 0 bases, with 11 bases spanning the gap. Germline V gene data show CDR1 as GTSNPN and CDR2 as SVGIG (reference sequence).

V gene TRBV29-1 combines with J gene TRBJ2-3; weak D call: TRBD1 (6 bases). Germline V gives CDR1 SQVTM, CDR2 ANQGSEA. The ends were cut back, 6 bases at V and 2 bases at J, with 12 bases in the middle. This CDR3 spans 13 amino acids. This chain's CDR3 is CSVSGHITDTQYF. For the CDR3, the DNA is TGCAGCGTCTCGGGACATATCACAGATACGCAGTATTTT.

The CDR3 region has the DNA TGTGCCAGCAGTTACTTTGCGGACAGGGACTACGAGCAGTACTTC. It codes for CASSYFADRDYEQYF. The chain is built from TRBV6-5 and TRBJ2-7; the match to TRBD1 covers 8 bases. Trimming took 1 base from V and 3 from J; bases not matched to a gene: 5. CDR1 is MNHEY and CDR2 is SVGAGI in the germline V gene. The CDR3 length is 15 residues.

Here the CDR3 DNA reads TGTGCCAGCACCCGAATGGGACAGACCTACGAGCAGTACTTC. It yields the protein CASTRMGQTYEQYF. This chain uses TRBV6-1 with TRBJ2-7, with 7 bases fitting TRBD1. The germline V gene encodes CDR1 MNHNS and CDR2 SASEGT. The CDR3 extends over 14 amino acids. J gave up 2 bases and V 7 bases, and 8 bases lay outside the gene matches.

The V gene is TRBV30, the J gene TRBJ2-5; 7 bases are a match to TRBD2. From germline, CDR1 is GTSNPN and CDR2 SVGIG (reference sequence). Trimming at V came to 1 base and at J to 5 bases, leaving 7 bases not matched to a gene. CDR3 length: 14 amino acids. CDR3 DNA sequence: TGTGCCTGGAGTGAGGAGACAGCGGGGGAGACCCAGTACTTC. As protein: CAWSEETAGETQYF.

The gene calls are TRBV5-1 and TRBJ2-3; 12 nucleotides agree with TRBD2. The CDR3 contains 16 residues. Germline CDR1 reads SGHRS; CDR2 reads YFSETQ. The trim removed 5 bases at V and 6 bases at J, leaving 10 bases unmatched. CDR3 protein: CASREGTSGLSDTQYF. The CDR3 DNA reads TGCGCCAGCAGGGAGGGGACTAGCGGGTTATCGGATACGCAGTATTTT. Supplemented by reference TRBV5-1 and TRBJ2-3, the full variable domain reads KAGVTQTPRYLIKTRGQQVTLSCSPISGHRSVSWYQQTPGQGLQFLFEYFSETQRNKGNFPGRFSGRQFSNSRSEMNVSTLELGDSALYLCASREGTSGLSDTQYFGPGTRLTVL.

V gene TRBV7-3 combines with J gene TRBJ2-1; TRBD2 aligns across 9 bases. Trimming removed 4 bases from V and 6 bases from J; junction bases left unmatched: 10. This CDR3 is 16 amino acids long. Germline CDR1 and CDR2: SGHTA and FQGTGA. In nucleotides, the CDR3 is TGTGCCAGCAGCTCGCGGAGGGCTAGCGGGACCAATGAGCAGTTCTTC. Translating it yields CASSSRRASGTNEQFF.

The chain's CDR3 is CASSQMGQVNYGYTF. CDR3 DNA sequence: TGCGCCAGCAGTCAGATGGGGCAGGTGAACTATGGCTACACCTTC. The chain recombines TRBV5-1 with TRBJ1-2; a weak D match, TRBD1 (5 bases). V was clipped by 5 bases and J by 2 bases, with 16 bases between them. Per germline, CDR1 SGHRS and CDR2 YFSETQ. The CDR3 runs to 15 residues. The variable domain in full, with the rest retrieved from reference TRBV5-1 and TRBJ1-2, is KAGVTQTPRYLIKTRGQQVTLSCSPISGHRSVSWYQQTPGQGLQFLFEYFSETQRNKGNFPGRFSGRQFSNSRSEMNVSTLELGDSALYLCASSQMGQVNYGYTFGSGTRLTVV.

The CDR3 DNA follows: TGTGCCAGCAGTGCTTACGGACAGGGGTTCTCCTACGAGCAGTACTTC. Its protein product is CASSAYGQGFSYEQYF. The chain links TRBV6-1 to TRBJ2-7; 9 nucleotides align to TRBD1. CDR1 is MNHNS and CDR2 is SASEGT in the germline V gene. This CDR3 region has 16 residues. J gave up 0 bases and V 4 bases, and 7 bases lay outside the gene matches.

V and J are TRBV19 and TRBJ1-5, with a possible D match to TRBD1 (6 bases). V lost 5 bases, J lost 5 bases, and 13 bases lay in between. Germline loops: CDR1 LNHDA, CDR2 SQIVND (reference sequence). The CDR3 is made up of 14 amino acids. As DNA, the CDR3 is TGTGCCAGTAGTTTAGGGGGGCCCGATCAGCCCCAGCATTTT. Protein product: CASSLGGPDQPQHF.

The chain uses TRBV19 and TRBJ2-1; no clear D. This CDR3 has 13 amino acids. Germline CDR1 and CDR2: LNHDA and SQIVND (reference sequence). V shed 2 bases and J shed 5 bases, with 7 bases lying between them. The chain's CDR3 is CASSISWNNEQFF. DNA of the CDR3: TGTGCCAGTAGTATATCATGGAACAATGAGCAGTTCTTC.

This clone occurred a few times. Other DNA sequences within the sample encode an identical CDR3. V usage is TRBV28 and J usage is TRBJ2-1; D may be TRBD1 (5 bases). Trimming shortened V by 11 bases and J by 1 base, and 6 bases separated the two germline ends. The CDR3 totals 11 residues. The germline V gene has CDR1 MDHEN and CDR2 SYDVKM. The CDR3 coding sequence is TGTGCCTCAGGGTCCTACAATGAGCAGTTCTTC. Its translation: CASGSYNEQFF.

This clone was counted once. The chain combines TRBV7-2 with TRBJ2-5; 8 nucleotides line up with TRBD2. V gave up 1 base and J gave up 5 bases; unmatched junction bases: 3. Germline V gene sequence: CDR1 SGHTA, CDR2 FQGNSA. The CDR3 has 14 amino acids. The CDR3 bases are TGTGCCAGCAGCTTAGGAGCGGGAGAGGAGACCCAGTACTTC. It encodes CASSLGAGEETQYF.